This TCR beta chain was recorded in a study of CD8+ T cells in alopecia areata. General study findings and limits: Lesional scalp, especially alopecia totalis/universalis, showed higher clonality than normal scalp.

This sample's treatment: oral pan-JAK inhibitor, 5-10 mg twice daily. Extracted from the samples, RNA was reverse transcribed into cDNA to serve as the sequencing template. Generated by immunoSEQ multiplex PCR, the TCRdb table keeps only in-frame clones and is missing some. The sample yields roughly 170,000 clones, about 60% seen once. Note on this clone: Its cognate antigen is unknown.

This TCR derives from a human donor with alopecia areata. The specimen was CD8+ T cells sorted from blood, collected at week 24, from a patient treated with tofacitinib.

CDR3 sequence (DNA): TGTGCCAGCAACGGGGGTTTGGATGGCTACACCTTC. This translates into CASNGGLDGYTF. J is TRBJ1-2 and V is TRBV5-6, with D possibly matching TRBD1 (5 bases). Trimming took off 6 bases at V and 6 bases at J, with 12 bases between the two ends. There are 12 residues in the CDR3. The germline V gene encodes CDR1 SGHDT and CDR2 YYEEEE.